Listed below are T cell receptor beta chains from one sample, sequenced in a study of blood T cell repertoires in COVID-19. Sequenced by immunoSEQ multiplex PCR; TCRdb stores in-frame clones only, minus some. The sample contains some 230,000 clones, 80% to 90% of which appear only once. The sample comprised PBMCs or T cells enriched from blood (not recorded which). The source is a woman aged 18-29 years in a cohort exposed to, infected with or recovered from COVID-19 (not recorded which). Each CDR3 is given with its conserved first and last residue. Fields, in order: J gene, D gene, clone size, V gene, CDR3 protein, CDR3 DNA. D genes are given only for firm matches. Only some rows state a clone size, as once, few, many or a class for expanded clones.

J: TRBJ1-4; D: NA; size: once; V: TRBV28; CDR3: CASSDPGIREKLFF; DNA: TGTGCCAGCAGTGATCCGGGTATCCGTGAAAAACTGTTTTTT
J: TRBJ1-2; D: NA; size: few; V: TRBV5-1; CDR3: CASSLEQGRGKGYTF; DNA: TGCGCCAGCAGCTTGGAGCAAGGAAGGGGGAAGGGCTACACCTTC
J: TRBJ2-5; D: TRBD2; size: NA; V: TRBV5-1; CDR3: CASSLGRGGQETQYF; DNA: TGCGCCAGCAGCTTGGGGCGGGGGGGACAAGAGACCCAGTACTTC
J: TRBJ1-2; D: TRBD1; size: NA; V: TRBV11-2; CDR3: CASSTNRGALDGYTF; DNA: TGTGCCAGCAGCACAAACAGGGGAGCGTTGGATGGCTACACCTTC
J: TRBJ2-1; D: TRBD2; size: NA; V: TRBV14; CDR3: CASSQVPPLAGGPNEQFF; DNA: TGTGCCAGCAGCCAAGTTCCCCCCTTAGCGGGAGGGCCCAATGAGCAGTTCTTC
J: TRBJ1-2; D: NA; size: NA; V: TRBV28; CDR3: CASRSGGVNYGYTF; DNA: TGTGCCAGCAGAAGCGGAGGTGTGAACTATGGCTACACCTTC
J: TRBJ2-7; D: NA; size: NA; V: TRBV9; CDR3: CASSVGNRAYEQYF; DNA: TGTGCCAGCAGCGTAGGTAACAGGGCCTACGAGCAGTACTTC
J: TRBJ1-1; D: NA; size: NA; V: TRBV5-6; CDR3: CASSFRTVNTEAFF; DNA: TGTGCCAGCAGCTTCAGGACAGTGAACACTGAAGCTTTCTTT
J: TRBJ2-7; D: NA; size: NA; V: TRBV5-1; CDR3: CASREDLPYEQYF; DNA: TGCGCCAGCAGGGAGGACTTACCCTACGAGCAGTACTTC
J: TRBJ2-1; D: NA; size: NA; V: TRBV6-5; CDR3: CASTLTGARNEQFF; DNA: TGTGCCAGCACCCTGACTGGGGCTAGGAATGAGCAGTTCTTC
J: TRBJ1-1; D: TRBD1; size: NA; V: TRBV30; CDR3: CAWRVQDRENTEAFF; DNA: TGTGCCTGGAGGGTTCAGGACAGGGAGAACACTGAAGCTTTCTTT
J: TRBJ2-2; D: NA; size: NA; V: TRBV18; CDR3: CASSPLQGKGTGELFF; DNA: TGTGCCAGCTCACCGCTACAGGGCAAGGGCACCGGGGAGCTGTTTTTT
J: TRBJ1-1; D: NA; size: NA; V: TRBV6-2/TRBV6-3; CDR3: CASSYSSQLNTEAFF; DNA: TGTGCCAGCAGTTACTCGTCACAGCTGAACACTGAAGCTTTCTTT
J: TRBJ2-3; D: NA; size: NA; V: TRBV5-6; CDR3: CASSHRGSSTDTQYF; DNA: TGTGCCAGCAGCCATCGGGGGAGCTCCACAGATACGCAGTATTTT
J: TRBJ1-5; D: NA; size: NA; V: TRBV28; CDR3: CASRREGRIYSNQPQHF; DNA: TGTGCCAGCCGGAGGGAAGGAAGGATCTATAGCAATCAGCCCCAGCATTTT
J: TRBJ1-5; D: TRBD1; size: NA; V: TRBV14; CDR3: CASSQTGSQPQHF; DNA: TGTGCCAGCAGCCAGACAGGGAGTCAGCCCCAGCATTTT
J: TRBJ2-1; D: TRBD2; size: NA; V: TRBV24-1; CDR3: CATSGTSGSGNEQFF; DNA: TGTGCCACCAGTGGAACTAGCGGGAGTGGCAATGAGCAGTTCTTC
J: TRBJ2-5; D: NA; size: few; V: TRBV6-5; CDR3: CASSFVQGLQETQYF; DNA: TGTGCCAGCAGTTTCGTACAGGGTTTACAAGAGACCCAGTACTTC
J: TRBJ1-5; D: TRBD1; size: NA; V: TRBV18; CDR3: CASSQETGVAQHF; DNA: TGTGCCAGCTCACAAGAGACAGGGGTGGCCCAGCATTTT
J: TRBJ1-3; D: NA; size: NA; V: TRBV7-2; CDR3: CASSLHWGVSGNTIYF; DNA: TGTGCCAGCAGCTTACATTGGGGGGTCTCTGGAAACACCATATATTTT
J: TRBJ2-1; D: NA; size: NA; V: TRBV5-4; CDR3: CASSQLGPENNEQFF; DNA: TGTGCCAGCAGCCAACTAGGCCCGGAAAACAATGAGCAGTTCTTC
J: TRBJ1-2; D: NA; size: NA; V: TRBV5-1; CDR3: CASSLEAVPSYGYTF; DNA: TGCGCCAGCAGCCTGGAGGCGGTCCCTTCGTATGGCTACACCTTC
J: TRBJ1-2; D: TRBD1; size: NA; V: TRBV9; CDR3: CASSATGRYGYTF; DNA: TGTGCCAGCAGCGCGACAGGGAGATATGGCTACACCTTC
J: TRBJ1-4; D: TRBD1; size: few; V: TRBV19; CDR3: CASSIGNRGGNEKLFF; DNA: TGTGCCAGTAGTATTGGGAACAGGGGAGGTAATGAAAAACTGTTTTTT
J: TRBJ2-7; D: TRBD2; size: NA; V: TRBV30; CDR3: CAWNPSGALSYEQYF; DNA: TGTGCCTGGAACCCTAGCGGGGCACTCTCCTACGAGCAGTACTTC
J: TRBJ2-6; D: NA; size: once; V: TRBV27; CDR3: CASGFQGRLTPYNVLTF; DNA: TGTGCCAGCGGGTTCCAGGGCCGCCTAACCCCGTACAACGTCCTGACTTTC
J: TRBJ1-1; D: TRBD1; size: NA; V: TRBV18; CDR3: CASSPRGTGGTEAFF; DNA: TGTGCCAGCTCACCACGGGGGACAGGGGGCACTGAAGCTTTCTTT
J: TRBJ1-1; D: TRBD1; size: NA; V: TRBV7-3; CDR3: CASTYQGDTEAFF; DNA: TGTGCCAGCACCTACCAGGGGGACACTGAAGCTTTCTTT